This TCR beta chain appears in the sequencing data of a study of CD8 T cells in ankylosing spondylitis. TCRdb ran MiXCR on the 5' RACE reads and lists one entry per CDR3 protein. The table lists 200,000 to 300,000 distinct CDR3 sequences, around 7.8% of them singletons. V was pared by 0 bases and J by 3 bases, with 7 bases of the junction left unmatched. CDR3 length equals 16 residues. Germline V lookup: CDR1 SGHTA, CDR2 FQGNSA. This clonotype originated in a male donor with ankylosing spondylitis or in good health (not recorded which). V is TRBV7-2 and J is TRBJ2-7, with 8 positions matching TRBD2. The specimen sequenced was blood, either unsorted or a sorted T cell fraction (not recorded which). CDR3: CASSLAAVAGYYEQYF. CDR3 nucleotide sequence: TGTGCCAGCAGCTTAGCGGCGGTAGCGGGGTACTACGAGCAGTACTTC.